Following are 14 T cell receptor beta chains from one sample sequenced in a study of cytomegalovirus exposure and HLA in healthy donors. Amplification used 60 Vbeta primers and 13 Jbeta primers. Only in-frame clones appear in the TCRdb table, and some are missing; sequencing was by immunoSEQ multiplex PCR. The table lists around 130,000 clones. The sequencing input was PBMCs. These receptors came from a woman aged 55-69 years in good health and CMV-seronegative.

The chain joins TRBV5-1 to TRBJ2-3; unclear D gene. V shed 3 bases and J shed 0 bases, with 20 bases lying between them. Germline V lookup: CDR1 SGHRS, CDR2 YFSETQ. This CDR3 region has 18 residues. CDR3 protein: CASSSPPKFSKSTDTQYF. The CDR3, as DNA: TGCGCCAGCAGCTCCCCACCGAAATTTAGCAAAAGCACAGATACGCAGTATTTT.

V usage is TRBV4-1 and J usage is TRBJ2-2, with 7 bases fitting TRBD1. The CDR3 runs to 15 residues. The V segment lost 0 bases and the J segment 3 bases; nucleotides outside the gene matches: 1. Germline assignment: CDR1 MGHRA and CDR2 YSYEKL. CDR3 in DNA: TGCGCCAGCAGCCAAGAAGACAGGGACACCGGGGAGCTGTTTTTT. Its translation is CASSQEDRDTGELFF.

The chain has TRBV25-1 and TRBJ2-7, with TRBD2 identical over 12 bases. V was pared by 5 bases and J by 7 bases, with 6 bases of the junction left unmatched. This CDR3 has 14 amino acids. Germline lookup yields CDR1 MGHDK and CDR2 SYGVNS. The CDR3 DNA is TGTGCCAGCAGTAGGCCTAGCGGGAGGGGAGAGCAGTACTTC. This translates into CASSRPSGRGEQYF.

The chain recombines TRBV5-4 with TRBJ1-2; D is possibly TRBD1 (6 bases). Per germline, CDR1 SGHNT and CDR2 YYREEE (reference sequence). V shed 5 bases and J shed 1 base, with 24 bases lying between them. The CDR3 has 18 residues. The CDR3 coding sequence is TGTGCCAGCAGATCGGGGGGGCGCAGTGGAGTTGTTAACTATGGCTACACCTTC. Residues: CASRSGGRSGVVNYGYTF.

This chain connects TRBV7-3 to TRBJ2-1; 7 nucleotides match TRBD2. The CDR3 length is 14 residues. V shed 6 bases, J shed 5 bases, and the junction held 7 bases outside the gene matches. The germline V gene has CDR1 SGHTA and CDR2 FQGTGA. The DNA for the CDR3 is TGTGCCAGCAGTTCGAGCGGGGCCCACAATGAGCAGTTCTTC. This codes for CASSSSGAHNEQFF.

CDR3 in amino acids: CASSSNWNTIYF. In DNA form, the CDR3 reads TGTGCCAGCAGCTCCAACTGGAACACCATATATTTT. The genes are TRBV11-2 and TRBJ1-3; D is unclear. The CDR3 runs 12 residues. V was cut by 4 bases and J by 7 bases, with 8 bases left in between. Germline lookup yields CDR1 SGHAT and CDR2 FQNNGV.

The rearrangement links TRBV6-6 to TRBJ2-2; no clear D. The V end lost 6 bases, the J end lost 3 bases, and 8 bases lay between the germline ends. The CDR3 loop spans 13 amino acids. The V gene's germline CDR1 is MNHNY and CDR2 SVGAGI (reference sequence). The CDR3 nucleotides read TGTGCCAGCAGCCAACCGGACACCGGGGAGCTGTTTTTT. As protein: CASSQPDTGELFF.

The chain combines TRBV5-1 with TRBJ2-5, with D possibly matching TRBD1 (6 bases). Trimming stripped 4 bases from V and 1 base from J, with 11 bases between. In germline, CDR1 is SGHRS, CDR2 YFSETQ. This CDR3 has 14 residues. CDR3 amino acids: CASSRQDTQETQYF. The DNA for the CDR3 is TGCGCCAGCAGCCGACAGGATACCCAAGAGACCCAGTACTTC. Variable domain in full (rest from reference TRBV5-1 and TRBJ2-5): KAGVTQTPRYLIKTRGQQVTLSCSPISGHRSVSWYQQTPGQGLQFLFEYFSETQRNKGNFPGRFSGRQFSNSRSEMNVSTLELGDSALYLCASSRQDTQETQYFGPGTRLLVL.

The rearrangement joins TRBV18 to TRBJ1-1; TRBD1 agrees at 9 bases. The germline CDR1 and CDR2 sequences are KGHSH and LQKENI. V lost 4 bases to trimming and J lost 0 bases; unmatched junction nucleotides: 6. The CDR3 spans 16 residues. The CDR3 DNA is TGTGCCAGCTCACTGGGACAGGGCGGCCTGAACACTGAAGCTTTCTTT. Translated: CASSLGQGGLNTEAFF.

This chain joins TRBV11-2 and TRBJ2-5; 10 bases map to TRBD2. CDR1 is SGHAT and CDR2 is FQNNGV in the germline V gene. The CDR3 runs 15 residues. V shed 4 bases, J shed 5 bases, and the junction held 7 bases outside the gene matches. The CDR3 region is CASSSGLAEGETQYF. CDR3 coding DNA: TGTGCCAGCAGCTCCGGACTAGCGGAGGGGGAGACCCAGTACTTC.

CDR3 sequence (DNA): TGTGCCAGCTCACCGTCCAGGGACACTGAAGCTTTCTTT. Translated, it gives CASSPSRDTEAFF. The genes are TRBV18 and TRBJ1-1, with D possibly being TRBD1 (5 bases). Germline CDR1 is KGHSH and CDR2 is LQKENI. Trimming left V 3 bases short and J 3 bases short, with 8 bases between. The CDR3 length is 13 residues.

The CDR3 bases are TGTGCCAGCAGATTACGACAGGGGGTACTGATGTACTTC. Translated, it gives CASRLRQGVLMYF. The genes are TRBV6-5 and TRBJ2-7; 9 nucleotides line up with TRBD1. Losses at the gene ends were 6 bases for V and 12 bases for J; bases not matched to a gene: 12. Germline V lookup: CDR1 MNHEY, CDR2 SVGAGI. The CDR3 runs 13 residues.

With regard to this clone: This sample includes further DNA sequences coding for the same CDR3. This chain connects TRBV2 to TRBJ2-4; D is undetermined. This CDR3 is 16 amino acids long. Trimming stripped 3 bases from V and 2 bases from J, with 14 bases between. Per germline, CDR1 SNHLY and CDR2 FYNNEI. The CDR3 sequence is CASSEPGLVSKNIQYF. The CDR3 nucleotides are TGTGCCAGCAGTGAGCCGGGTTTGGTTTCCAAAAACATTCAGTACTTC.

This chain uses TRBV4-1 with TRBJ1-3, with 7 positions matching TRBD1. Germline trimming cut 2 bases from V and 5 bases from J; bases unmatched to any gene: 18. The CDR3 covers 19 residues. CDR1 and CDR2 (germline): MGHRA, YSYEKL. The CDR3 nucleotides read TGCGCCAGCAGCCAAATCATACCAGGGAGGACAGGCGGGAGAAACACCATATATTTT. Its translation is CASSQIIPGRTGGRNTIYF.